A single sample gave rise to the 4 T cell receptor beta chains below, sequenced in a study of blood T cell repertoires in COVID-19. Data came from immunoSEQ multiplex PCR; TCRdb stores just in-frame clones and leaves some out. Of approximately 300,000 clones in the sample, around 89% were seen once. Sequences were obtained from peripheral blood. The receptors originated from a woman between 35 and 50 years old with acute or convalescent COVID-19.

V usage is TRBV4-1 and J usage is TRBJ1-2; D gene uncertain. The CDR3 covers 17 residues. CDR1 is MGHRA, CDR2 YSYEKL, per germline. V lost 0 bases and J 0 bases, leaving 14 bases between the germline ends. In nucleotides, the CDR3 is TGCGCCAGCAGCCAAGAAGTATGGAGGGCAGCTAACTATGGCTACACCTTC. Its protein product is CASSQEVWRAANYGYTF.

This chain connects TRBV2 to TRBJ2-1; 10 bases align to TRBD2. The germline gives CDR1 SNHLY, CDR2 FYNNEI. The CDR3 consists of 13 residues. Trimming cost V 9 bases and J 7 bases; bases outside gene matches: 6. Here the CDR3 reads CARASGGANEQFF. CDR3 DNA sequence: TGTGCCAGGGCGAGCGGGGGGGCTAATGAGCAGTTCTTC.

This clone occurred a few times. This sequence joins TRBV19 and TRBJ1-2; possible D gene TRBD1, 6 bases. The CDR3 is 13 amino acids. Trimming cost V 10 bases and J 5 bases, with 17 bases left between them. Looked up from germline, CDR1 is LNHDA and CDR2 is SQIVND (reference sequence). The CDR3 coding sequence is TGTGCCATTAACAGGGACACCTATTATGGCTACACCTTC. It translates to CAINRDTYYGYTF.

Concerning this clone itself: The sample carries other DNA sequences with the same CDR3. The gene calls are TRBV6-1 and TRBJ2-3; possible D gene TRBD1, 7 bases. The germline CDR1 and CDR2 sequences are MNHNS and SASEGT. The CDR3 length is 15 residues. V was trimmed by 1 base and J by 1 base, leaving 9 bases between them. CDR3 sequence: CASSEGRGGTDTQYF. Written as DNA, the CDR3 is TGTGCCAGCAGTGAAGGCAGGGGGGGCACAGATACGCAGTATTTT.